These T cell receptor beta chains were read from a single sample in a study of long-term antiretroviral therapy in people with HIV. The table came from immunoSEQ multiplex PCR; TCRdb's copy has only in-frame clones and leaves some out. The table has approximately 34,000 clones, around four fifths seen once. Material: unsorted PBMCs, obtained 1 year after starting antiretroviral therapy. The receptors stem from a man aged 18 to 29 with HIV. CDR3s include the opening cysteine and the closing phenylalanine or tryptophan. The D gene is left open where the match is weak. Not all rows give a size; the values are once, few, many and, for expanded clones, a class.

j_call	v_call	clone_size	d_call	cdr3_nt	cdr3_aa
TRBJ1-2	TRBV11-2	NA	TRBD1	TGTGCCAGCAGCCCGGGACAGAGCTATGGCTACACCTTC	CASSPGQSYGYTF
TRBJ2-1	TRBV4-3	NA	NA	TGCGCCAGCAGCCAAGACGGAGTGGCGGGTGAGCAGTTCTTC	CASSQDGVAGEQFF
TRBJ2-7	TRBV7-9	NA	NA	TGTGCCAGCAGCCCGGAGTCCTCCTACGAGCAGTACTTC	CASSPESSYEQYF
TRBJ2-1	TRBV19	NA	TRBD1	TGTGCCAGTAAACATGGACAGGGTTCCTACAATGAGCAGTTCTTC	CASKHGQGSYNEQFF
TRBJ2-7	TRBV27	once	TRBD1	TGTGCCAGCAGTTATGGGACAGGGGGCATCTACGAGCAGTACTTC	CASSYGTGGIYEQYF
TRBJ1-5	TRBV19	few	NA	TGTGCCAGTAGTATAGTTTTCGATCAGCCCCAGCATTTT	CASSIVFDQPQHF
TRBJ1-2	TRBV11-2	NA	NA	TGTGCCAGCAGCTCCTCTGGGGGGGTGAACTATGGCTACACCTTC	CASSSSGGVNYGYTF
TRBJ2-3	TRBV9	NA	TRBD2	TGTGCCAGCAGCGTAGAGTCGGGACTAGACACAGATACGCAGTATTTT	CASSVESGLDTDTQYF
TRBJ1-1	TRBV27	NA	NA	TGTGCCAGCAGCCCAAGTGGGGGGGGCACTGAAGCTTTCTTT	CASSPSGGGTEAFF
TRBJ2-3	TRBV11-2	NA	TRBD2	TGTGCCAGCAGAACGGGACTAGCGGGATCTAGCACAGATACGCAGTATTTT	CASRTGLAGSSTDTQYF
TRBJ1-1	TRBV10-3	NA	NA	TGTGCCATCAGTGAGGGACGGACGAACACTGAAGCTTTCTTT	CAISEGRTNTEAFF
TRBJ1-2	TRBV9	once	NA	TGTGCCAGCAGCTCTAGCGACGCAGCTAACTATGGCTACACCTTC	CASSSSDAANYGYTF
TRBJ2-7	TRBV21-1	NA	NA	TGTGCCAGAGGGGCCATTAGTGGGGCCTACGAGCAGTACTTC	CARGAISGAYEQYF
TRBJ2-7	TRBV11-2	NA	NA	TGTGCCAGCAGCTTAGAGGGTAGTTCGATCTACGAGCAGTACTTC	CASSLEGSSIYEQYF
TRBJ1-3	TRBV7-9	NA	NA	TGTGCCAGCAGCTGGAGCTCTGGAAACACCATATATTTT	CASSWSSGNTIYF
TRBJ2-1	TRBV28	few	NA	TGTGCCAGCACCCATGGGGGGCTCAATGAGCAGTTCTTC	CASTHGGLNEQFF
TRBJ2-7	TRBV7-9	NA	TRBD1	TGTGCCAGCAGCTTTAAGTCAGGGGGCTCCTACGAGCAGTACTTC	CASSFKSGGSYEQYF
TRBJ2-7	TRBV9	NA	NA	TGTGCCAGCAGCGTAGGTCAGGTCCCCTCCTACGAGCAGTACTTC	CASSVGQVPSYEQYF
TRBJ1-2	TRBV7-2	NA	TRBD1	TGTGCCAGCAGCCCTGGGACAGGGGCGCTCTATGAGGGCTACACCTTC	CASSPGTGALYEGYTF
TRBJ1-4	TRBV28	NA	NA	TGTGCCAGCAGTCCCTTTGGACAGATGGGCAATGAAAAACTGTTTTTT	CASSPFGQMGNEKLFF
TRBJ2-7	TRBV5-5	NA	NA	TGTGCCAGCAGCTTGGGTGCCGGCTACGAGCAGTACTTC	CASSLGAGYEQYF
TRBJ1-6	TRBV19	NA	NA	TGTGCCAGTCGCGCTGGGGGTGGAAATTCACCCCTCCACTTT	CASRAGGGNSPLHF
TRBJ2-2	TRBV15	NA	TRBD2	TGTGCCACCAGCAGAGCAGATAGCGGGTACACCGGGGAGCTGTTTTTT	CATSRADSGYTGELFF
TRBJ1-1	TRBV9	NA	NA	TGTGCCAGCAGCGTGACAGGACTTCCGAACACTGAAGCTTTCTTT	CASSVTGLPNTEAFF
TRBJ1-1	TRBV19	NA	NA	TGTGCCAGTACGGGGGGTTTGGGTCGGGGTGAAGCTTTCTTT	CASTGGLGRGEAFF
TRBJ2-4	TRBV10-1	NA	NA	TGCGCCAGCAGTGAGTCGATGGACAGAGTGTACTTC	CASSESMDRVYF
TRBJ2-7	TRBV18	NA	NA	TGTGCCAGCTCACCACCGACGGGGACTCTCTACGAGCAGTACTTC	CASSPPTGTLYEQYF